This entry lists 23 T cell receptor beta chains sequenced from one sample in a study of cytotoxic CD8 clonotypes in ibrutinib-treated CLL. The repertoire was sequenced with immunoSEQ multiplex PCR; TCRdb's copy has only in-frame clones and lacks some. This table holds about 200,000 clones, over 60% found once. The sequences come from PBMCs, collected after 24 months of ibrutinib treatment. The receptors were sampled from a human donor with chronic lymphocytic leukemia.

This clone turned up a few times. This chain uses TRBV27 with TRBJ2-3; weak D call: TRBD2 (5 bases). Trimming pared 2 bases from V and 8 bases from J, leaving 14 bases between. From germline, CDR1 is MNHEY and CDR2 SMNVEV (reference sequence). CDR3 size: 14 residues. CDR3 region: CASSLDGLPGTQYF. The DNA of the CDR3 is TGTGCCAGCAGTTTAGACGGACTCCCCGGTACGCAGTATTTT.

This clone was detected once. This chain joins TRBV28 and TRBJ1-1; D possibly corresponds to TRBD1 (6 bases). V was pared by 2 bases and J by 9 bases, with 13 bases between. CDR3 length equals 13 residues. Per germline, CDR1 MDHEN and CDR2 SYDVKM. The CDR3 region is CASSLVPGTKAFF. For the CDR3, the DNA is TGTGCCAGCAGTTTAGTCCCCGGGACAAAAGCTTTCTTT.

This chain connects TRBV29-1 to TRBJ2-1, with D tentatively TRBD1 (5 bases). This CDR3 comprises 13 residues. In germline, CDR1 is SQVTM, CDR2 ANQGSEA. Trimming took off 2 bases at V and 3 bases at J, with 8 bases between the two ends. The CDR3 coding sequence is TGCAGCGTTGAACCTGACAGCTACAATGAGCAGTTCTTC. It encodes CSVEPDSYNEQFF.

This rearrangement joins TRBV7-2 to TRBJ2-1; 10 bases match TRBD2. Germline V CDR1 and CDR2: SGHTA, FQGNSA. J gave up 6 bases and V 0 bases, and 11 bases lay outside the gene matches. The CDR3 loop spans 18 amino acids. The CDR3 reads CASSLARLAGEIRNEQFF. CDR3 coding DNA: TGTGCCAGCAGCTTAGCGCGGCTAGCGGGAGAAATTCGCAATGAGCAGTTCTTC.

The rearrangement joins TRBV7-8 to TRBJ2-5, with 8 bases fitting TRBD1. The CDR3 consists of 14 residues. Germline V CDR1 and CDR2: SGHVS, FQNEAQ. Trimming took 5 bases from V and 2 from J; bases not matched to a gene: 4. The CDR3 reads CASSRGQEQETQYF. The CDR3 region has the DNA TGTGCCAGCAGCCGGGGACAGGAACAAGAGACCCAGTACTTC.

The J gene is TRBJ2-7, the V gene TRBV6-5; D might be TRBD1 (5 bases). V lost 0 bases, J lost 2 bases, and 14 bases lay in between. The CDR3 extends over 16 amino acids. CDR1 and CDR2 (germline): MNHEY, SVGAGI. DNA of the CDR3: TGTGCCAGCAGTTACTCCAACCCTCCAGGGCCCTACGAGCAGTACTTC. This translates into CASSYSNPPGPYEQYF.

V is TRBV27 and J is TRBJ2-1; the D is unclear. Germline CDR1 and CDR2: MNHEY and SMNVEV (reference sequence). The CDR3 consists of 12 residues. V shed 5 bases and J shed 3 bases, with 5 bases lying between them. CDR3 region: CASSTNYNEQFF. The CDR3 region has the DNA TGTGCCAGCAGTACTAACTACAATGAGCAGTTCTTC.

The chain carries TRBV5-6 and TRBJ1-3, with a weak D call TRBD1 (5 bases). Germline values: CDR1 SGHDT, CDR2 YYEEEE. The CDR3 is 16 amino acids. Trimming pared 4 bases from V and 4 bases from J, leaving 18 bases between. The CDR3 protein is CASSTGPGGTGNTIYF. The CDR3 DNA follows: TGTGCCAGCAGCACCGGGCCCGGGGGGACCGGAAACACCATATATTTT.

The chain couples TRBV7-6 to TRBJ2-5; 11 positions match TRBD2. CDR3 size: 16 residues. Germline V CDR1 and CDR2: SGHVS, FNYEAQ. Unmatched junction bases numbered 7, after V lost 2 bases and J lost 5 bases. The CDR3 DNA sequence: TGTGCCAGCAGCTTATTACTAGCGGGAGAGTTGGAGACCCAGTACTTC. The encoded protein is CASSLLLAGELETQYF. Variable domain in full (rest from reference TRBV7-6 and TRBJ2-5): GAGVSQSPRYKVTKRGQDVALRCDPISGHVSLYWYRQALGQGPEFLTYFNYEAQQDKSGLPNDRFSAERPEGSISTLTIQRTEQRDSAMYRCASSLLLAGELETQYFGPGTRLLVL.

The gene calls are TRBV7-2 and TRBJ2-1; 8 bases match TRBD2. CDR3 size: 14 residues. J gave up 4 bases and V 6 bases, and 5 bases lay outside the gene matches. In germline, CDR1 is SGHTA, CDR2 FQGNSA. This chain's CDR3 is CASRPGLDYNEQFF. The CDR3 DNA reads TGTGCCAGCAGGCCGGGACTAGATTACAATGAGCAGTTCTTC.

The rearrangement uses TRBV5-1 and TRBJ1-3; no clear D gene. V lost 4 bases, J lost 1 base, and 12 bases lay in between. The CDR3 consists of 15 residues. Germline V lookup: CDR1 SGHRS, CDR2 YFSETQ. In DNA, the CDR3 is TGCGCCAGCAGCACCAGAGGAGAGTCTGGAAACACCATATATTTT. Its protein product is CASSTRGESGNTIYF.

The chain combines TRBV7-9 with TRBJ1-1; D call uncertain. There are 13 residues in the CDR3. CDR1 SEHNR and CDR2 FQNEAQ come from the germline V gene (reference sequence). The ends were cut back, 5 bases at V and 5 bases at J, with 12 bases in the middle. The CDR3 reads CASSTSEDTEAFF. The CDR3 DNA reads TGTGCCAGCAGCACGTCGGAAGATACTGAAGCTTTCTTT.

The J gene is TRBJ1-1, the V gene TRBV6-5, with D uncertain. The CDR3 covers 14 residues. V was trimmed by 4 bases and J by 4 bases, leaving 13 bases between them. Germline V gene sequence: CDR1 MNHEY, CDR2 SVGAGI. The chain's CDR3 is CASSSRAKGTEAFF. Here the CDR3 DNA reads TGTGCCAGCAGTTCTCGGGCCAAAGGCACTGAAGCTTTCTTT.

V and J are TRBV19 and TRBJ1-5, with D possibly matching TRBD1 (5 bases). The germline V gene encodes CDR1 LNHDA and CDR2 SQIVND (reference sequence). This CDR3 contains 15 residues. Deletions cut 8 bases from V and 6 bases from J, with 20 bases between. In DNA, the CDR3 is TGTGCCAGTCAGGCCCTCTCGGGGGAAGTTCAGCCCCAGCATTTT. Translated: CASQALSGEVQPQHF.

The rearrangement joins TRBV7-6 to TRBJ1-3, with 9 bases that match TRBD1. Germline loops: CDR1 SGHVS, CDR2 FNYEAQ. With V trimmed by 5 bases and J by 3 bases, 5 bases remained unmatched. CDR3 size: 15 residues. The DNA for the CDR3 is TGTGCCAGCAGCAGGGGACAGGGATATGGAAACACCATATATTTT. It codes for CASSRGQGYGNTIYF. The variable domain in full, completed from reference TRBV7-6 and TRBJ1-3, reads GAGVSQSPRYKVTKRGQDVALRCDPISGHVSLYWYRQALGQGPEFLTYFNYEAQQDKSGLPNDRFSAERPEGSISTLTIQRTEQRDSAMYRCASSRGQGYGNTIYFGEGSWLTVV.

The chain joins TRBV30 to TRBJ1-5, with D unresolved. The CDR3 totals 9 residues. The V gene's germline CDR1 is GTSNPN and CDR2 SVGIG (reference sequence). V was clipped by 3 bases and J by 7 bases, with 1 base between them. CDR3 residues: CAWRQPQHF. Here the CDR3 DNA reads TGTGCCTGGAGGCAGCCCCAGCATTTT.

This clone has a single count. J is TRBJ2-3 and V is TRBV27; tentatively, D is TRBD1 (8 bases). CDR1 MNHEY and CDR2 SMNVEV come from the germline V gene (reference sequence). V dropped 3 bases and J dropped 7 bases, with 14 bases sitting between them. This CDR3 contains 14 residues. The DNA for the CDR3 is TGTGCCAGCAGTTTGCACAGGGGGGGGAATACGCAGTATTTT. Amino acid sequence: CASSLHRGGNTQYF.

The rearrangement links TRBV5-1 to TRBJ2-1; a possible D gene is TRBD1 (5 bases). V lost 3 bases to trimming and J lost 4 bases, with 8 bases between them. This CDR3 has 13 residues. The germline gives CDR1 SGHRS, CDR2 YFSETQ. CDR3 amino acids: CASSSTGYNEQFF. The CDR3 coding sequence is TGCGCCAGCAGCTCCACAGGATACAATGAGCAGTTCTTC.

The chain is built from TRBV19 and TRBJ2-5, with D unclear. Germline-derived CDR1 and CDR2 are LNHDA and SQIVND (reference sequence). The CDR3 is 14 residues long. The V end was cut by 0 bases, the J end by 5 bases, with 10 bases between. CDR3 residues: CASSIDVSRETQYF. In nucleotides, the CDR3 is TGTGCCAGTAGTATAGACGTTTCGCGGGAGACCCAGTACTTC.

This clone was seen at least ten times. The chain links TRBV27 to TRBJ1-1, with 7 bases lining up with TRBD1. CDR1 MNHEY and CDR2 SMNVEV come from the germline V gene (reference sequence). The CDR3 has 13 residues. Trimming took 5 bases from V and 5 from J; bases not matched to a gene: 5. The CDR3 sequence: CASSRGQKTEAFF. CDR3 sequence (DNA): TGTGCCAGCAGTCGGGGACAGAAAACTGAAGCTTTCTTT.

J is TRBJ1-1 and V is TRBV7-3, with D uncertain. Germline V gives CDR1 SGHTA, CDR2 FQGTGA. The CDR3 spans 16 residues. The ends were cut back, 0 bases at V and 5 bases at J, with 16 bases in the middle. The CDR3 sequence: CASSLTPSRGDTEAFF. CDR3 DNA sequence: TGTGCCAGCAGCTTAACTCCGTCGCGGGGAGATACTGAAGCTTTCTTT.

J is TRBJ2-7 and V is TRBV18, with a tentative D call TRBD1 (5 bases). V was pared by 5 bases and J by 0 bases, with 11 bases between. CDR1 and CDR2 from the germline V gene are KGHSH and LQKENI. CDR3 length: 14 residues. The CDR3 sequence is CASSKAQDSYEQYF. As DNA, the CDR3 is TGTGCCAGCTCAAAAGCACAGGACTCCTACGAGCAGTACTTC. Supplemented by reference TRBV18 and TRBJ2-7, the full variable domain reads NAGVMQNPRHLVRRRGQEARLRCSPMKGHSHVYWYRQLPEEGLKFMVYLQKENIIDESGMPKERFSAEFPKEGPSILRIQQVVRGDSAAYFCASSKAQDSYEQYFGPGTRLTVT.

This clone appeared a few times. This CDR3 is CAWSVDSPRNTIYF. DNA for the CDR3: TGTGCCTGGAGTGTGGACAGTCCAAGAAACACCATATATTTT. The chain is built from TRBV30 and TRBJ1-3; TRBD1 might be the D (6 bases). Between the trimmed V and J ends, which lost 0 bases and 5 bases, there was a span of 11 bases. The germline V gene has CDR1 GTSNPN and CDR2 SVGIG (reference sequence). The CDR3 totals 14 residues.